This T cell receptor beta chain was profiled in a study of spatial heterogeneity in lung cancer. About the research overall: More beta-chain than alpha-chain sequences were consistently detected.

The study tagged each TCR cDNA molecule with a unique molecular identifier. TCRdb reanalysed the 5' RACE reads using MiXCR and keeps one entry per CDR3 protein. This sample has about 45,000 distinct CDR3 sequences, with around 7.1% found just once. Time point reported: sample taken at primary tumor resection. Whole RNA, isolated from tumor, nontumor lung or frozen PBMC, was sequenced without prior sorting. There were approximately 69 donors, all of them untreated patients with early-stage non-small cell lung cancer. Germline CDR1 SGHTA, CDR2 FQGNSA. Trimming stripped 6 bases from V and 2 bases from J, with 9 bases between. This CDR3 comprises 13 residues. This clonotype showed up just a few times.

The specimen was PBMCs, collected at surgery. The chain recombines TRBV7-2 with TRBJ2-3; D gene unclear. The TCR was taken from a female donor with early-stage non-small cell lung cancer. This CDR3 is CASSKANTDTQYF. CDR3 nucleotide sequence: TGTGCCAGCAGTAAGGCAAACACAGATACGCAGTATTTT.